The 5 T cell receptor beta chains below were found in one sample sequenced in a study of spatial heterogeneity in lung cancer. Study-level results: It was found that expanded intratumoral alpha and beta TCR counts tracked tumor mutation counts.

TCRdb passed the 5' RACE reads through MiXCR, listing each CDR3 protein once. Here the sample spans several thousand distinct CDR3 sequences, 8.2% being singletons. The time point: sample taken at primary tumor resection. The antigens these receptors bind are not known. The input for sequencing was lung tumor tissue, taken at surgery. These receptors all come from a male donor with early-stage non-small cell lung cancer.

To note about this clonotype: The size of this beta chain means little, since it is a stray read in a library made for alpha chains. The rearrangement joins TRBV3-1 to TRBJ2-5; D gene uncertain. V lost 0 bases to trimming and J lost 3 bases, with 11 bases between them. The CDR3 spans 15 residues. CDR1 and CDR2 from the germline V gene are LGHDT and YNNKEL (reference sequence). The CDR3 here is CASSQDGGLEETQYF. CDR3 sequence (DNA): TGTGCCAGCAGCCAAGATGGTGGCCTAGAAGAGACCCAGTACTTC.

This clonotype was seen a handful of times. Since it is a stray read in a library aimed at alpha chains, this beta chain has a size that is not meaningful. V usage is TRBV24-1 and J usage is TRBJ2-7; D unresolved. This CDR3 contains 16 residues. Germline V lookup: CDR1 KGHDR, CDR2 SFDVKD. Between the trimmed V and J ends, which lost 5 bases and 4 bases, there was a span of 20 bases. The CDR3 reads CATSAPSTPRRYEQYF. CDR3 in DNA: TGTGCCACCAGTGCGCCCTCGACGCCCCGAAGGTACGAGCAGTACTTC.

This clonotype is labeled medium-sized. This beta chain appears as a stray read in a library generated for alpha chains; its size is not informative. The rearrangement joins TRBV19 to TRBJ1-2; weak D call: TRBD1 (5 bases). Germline CDR1 and CDR2: LNHDA and SQIVND (reference sequence). CDR3 size: 13 residues. Trimming took off 10 bases at V and 4 bases at J, with 16 bases between the two ends. CDR3 sequence reads: CATARSQGYGYTF. CDR3 nucleotide sequence: TGTGCCACAGCCAGGTCCCAGGGCTATGGCTACACCTTC.

The table lists this clonotype with many counts. The library was prepared for alpha chains; this beta chain is a stray read, so its frequency means little. The chain has TRBV13 and TRBJ2-3, with 10 bases aligning to TRBD2. Germline CDR1 reads PRHDT; CDR2 reads FYEKMQ (reference sequence). The CDR3 is made up of 16 amino acids. The trim removed 6 bases at V and 2 bases at J, leaving 8 bases unmatched. The CDR3 region is CASRPGTSANTDTQYF. The CDR3 coding sequence is TGTGCCAGCAGGCCCGGGACTAGCGCGAACACAGATACGCAGTATTTT.

Within the sample, this clonotype is medium-sized. Because the library targeted alpha chains, this beta chain is an off-target read whose size means little. This chain's CDR3 is CASSEPGPAETQYF. CDR3 bases: TGTGCCAGCAGCGAACCGGGACCTGCGGAGACCCAGTACTTC. The chain carries TRBV3-1 and TRBJ2-5; D may be TRBD1 or TRBD2 (5 bases each). CDR3 size: 14 residues. The germline gives CDR1 LGHDT, CDR2 YNNKEL (reference sequence). The V and J ends lost 5 bases and 5 bases respectively, with 15 bases between them.